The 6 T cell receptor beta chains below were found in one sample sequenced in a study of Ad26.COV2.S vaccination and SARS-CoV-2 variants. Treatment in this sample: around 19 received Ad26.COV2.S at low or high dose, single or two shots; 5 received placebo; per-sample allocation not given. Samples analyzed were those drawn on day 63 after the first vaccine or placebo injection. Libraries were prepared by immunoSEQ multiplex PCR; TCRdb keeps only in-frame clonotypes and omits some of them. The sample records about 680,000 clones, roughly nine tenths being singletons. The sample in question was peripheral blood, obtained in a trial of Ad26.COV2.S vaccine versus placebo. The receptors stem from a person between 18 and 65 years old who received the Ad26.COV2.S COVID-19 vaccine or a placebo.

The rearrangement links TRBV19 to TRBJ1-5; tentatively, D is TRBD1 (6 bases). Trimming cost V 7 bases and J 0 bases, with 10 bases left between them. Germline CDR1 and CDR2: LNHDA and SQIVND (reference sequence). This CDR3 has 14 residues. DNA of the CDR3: TGTGCCAGTACCCTACAGGGTAGCAATCAGCCCCAGCATTTT. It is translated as CASTLQGSNQPQHF.

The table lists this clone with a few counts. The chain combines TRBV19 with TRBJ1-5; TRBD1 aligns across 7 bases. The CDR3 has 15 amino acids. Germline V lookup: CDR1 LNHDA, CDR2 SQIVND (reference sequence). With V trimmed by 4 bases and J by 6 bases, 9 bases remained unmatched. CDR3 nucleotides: TGTGCCAGTAGTAGCCGACAGGGTGGCATTCAGCCCCAGCATTTT. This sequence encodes CASSSRQGGIQPQHF.

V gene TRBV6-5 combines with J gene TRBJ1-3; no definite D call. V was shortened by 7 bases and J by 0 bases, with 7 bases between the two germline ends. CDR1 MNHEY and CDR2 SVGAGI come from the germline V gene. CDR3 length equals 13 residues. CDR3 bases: TGTGCCAGCACTACGGGCTCTGGAAACACCATATATTTT. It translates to CASTTGSGNTIYF.

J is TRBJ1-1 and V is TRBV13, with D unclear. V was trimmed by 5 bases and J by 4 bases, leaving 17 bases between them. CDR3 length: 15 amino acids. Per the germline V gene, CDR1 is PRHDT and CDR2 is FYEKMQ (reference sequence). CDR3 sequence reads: CASSPYGKWGTEAFF. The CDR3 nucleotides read TGTGCCAGCAGCCCCTACGGCAAGTGGGGCACTGAAGCTTTCTTT.

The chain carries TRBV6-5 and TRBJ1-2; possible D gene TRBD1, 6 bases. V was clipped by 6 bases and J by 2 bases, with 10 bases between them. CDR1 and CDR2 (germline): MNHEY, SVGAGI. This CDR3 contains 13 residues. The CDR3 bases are TGTGCCAGCAGAAAAACAGGGAACTATGGCTACACCTTC. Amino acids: CASRKTGNYGYTF.

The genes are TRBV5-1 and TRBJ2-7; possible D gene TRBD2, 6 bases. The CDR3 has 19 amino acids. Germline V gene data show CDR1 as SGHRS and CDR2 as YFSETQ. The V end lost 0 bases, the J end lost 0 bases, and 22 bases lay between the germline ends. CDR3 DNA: TGCGCCAGCAGCTTGGCCGGTAACGGGGGAACAGACCTCTCCTACGAGCAGTACTTC. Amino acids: CASSLAGNGGTDLSYEQYF.